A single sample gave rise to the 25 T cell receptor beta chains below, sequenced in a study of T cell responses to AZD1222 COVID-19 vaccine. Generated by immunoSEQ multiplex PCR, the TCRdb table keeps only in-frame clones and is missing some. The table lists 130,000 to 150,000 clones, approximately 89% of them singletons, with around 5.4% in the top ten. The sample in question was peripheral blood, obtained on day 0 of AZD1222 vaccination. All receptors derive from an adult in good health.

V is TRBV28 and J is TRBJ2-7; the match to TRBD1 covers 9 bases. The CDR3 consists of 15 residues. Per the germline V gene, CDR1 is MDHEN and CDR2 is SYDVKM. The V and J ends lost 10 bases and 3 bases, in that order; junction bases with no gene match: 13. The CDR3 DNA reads TGTGCCACCAAACCCACCGGGACAGGGATCTACGAGCAGTACTTC. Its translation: CATKPTGTGIYEQYF.

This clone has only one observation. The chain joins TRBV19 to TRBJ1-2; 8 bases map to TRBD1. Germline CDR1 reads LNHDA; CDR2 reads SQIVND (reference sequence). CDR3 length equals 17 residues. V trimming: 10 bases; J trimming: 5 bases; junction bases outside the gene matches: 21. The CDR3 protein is CATREWTGPGVRYGYTF. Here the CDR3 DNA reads TGTGCCACCAGAGAATGGACAGGGCCGGGAGTGCGGTATGGCTACACCTTC.

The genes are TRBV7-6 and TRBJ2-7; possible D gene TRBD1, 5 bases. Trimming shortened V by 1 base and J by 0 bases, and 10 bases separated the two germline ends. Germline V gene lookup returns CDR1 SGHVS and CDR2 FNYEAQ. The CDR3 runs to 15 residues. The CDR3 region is CASSLEGSSSYEQYF. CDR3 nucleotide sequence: TGTGCCAGCAGCTTAGAGGGGTCCAGCTCCTACGAGCAGTACTTC.

CDR3 sequence (DNA): TGTGCCAGCAGCCTCCAATCAGGGGGTTACGAGCAGTACTTC. Translation: CASSLQSGGYEQYF. The chain combines TRBV5-4 with TRBJ2-7, with 7 bases that match TRBD1. The junction had 8 bases not matched to a gene; V was cut back by 4 bases and J by 4 bases. The V gene's germline CDR1 is SGHNT and CDR2 YYREEE (reference sequence). CDR3 length: 14 amino acids. The whole variable domain, remainder taken from reference TRBV5-4 and TRBJ2-7, is ETGVTQSPTHLIKTRGQQVTLRCSSQSGHNTVSWYQQALGQGPQFIFQYYREEENGRGNFPPRFSGLQFPNYSSELNVNALELDDSALYLCASSLQSGGYEQYFGPGTRLTVT.

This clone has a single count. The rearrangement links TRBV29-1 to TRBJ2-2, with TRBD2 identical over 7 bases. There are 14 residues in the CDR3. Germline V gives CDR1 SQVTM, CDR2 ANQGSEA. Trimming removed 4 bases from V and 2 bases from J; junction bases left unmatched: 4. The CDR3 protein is CSVGGGSNTGELFF. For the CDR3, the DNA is TGCAGCGTTGGAGGCGGGAGTAACACCGGGGAGCTGTTTTTT.

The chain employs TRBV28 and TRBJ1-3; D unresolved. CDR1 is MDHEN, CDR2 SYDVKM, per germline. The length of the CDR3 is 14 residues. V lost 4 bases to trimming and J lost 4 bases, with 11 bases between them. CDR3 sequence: CASSSHWLGNTIYF. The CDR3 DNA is TGTGCCAGCAGTTCGCACTGGCTGGGAAACACCATATATTTT.

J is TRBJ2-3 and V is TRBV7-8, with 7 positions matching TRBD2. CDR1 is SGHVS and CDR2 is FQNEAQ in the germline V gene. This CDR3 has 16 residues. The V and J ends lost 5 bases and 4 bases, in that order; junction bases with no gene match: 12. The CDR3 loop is CASSRWGGYIADTQYF. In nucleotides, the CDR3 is TGTGCCAGCAGCCGGTGGGGAGGGTATATCGCAGATACGCAGTATTTT.

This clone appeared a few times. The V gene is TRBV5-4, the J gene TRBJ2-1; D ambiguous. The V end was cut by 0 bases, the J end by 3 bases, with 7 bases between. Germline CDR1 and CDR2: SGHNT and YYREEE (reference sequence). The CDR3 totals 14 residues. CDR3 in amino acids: CASSLGRLYNEQFF. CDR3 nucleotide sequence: TGTGCCAGCAGCTTGGGTCGACTCTACAATGAGCAGTTCTTC.

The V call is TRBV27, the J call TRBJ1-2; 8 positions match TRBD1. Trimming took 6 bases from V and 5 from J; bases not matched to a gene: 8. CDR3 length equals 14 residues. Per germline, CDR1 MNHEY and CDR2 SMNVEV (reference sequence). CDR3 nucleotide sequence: TGTGCCAGCAGGGGGACAGGCGGACTATATGGCTACACCTTC. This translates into CASRGTGGLYGYTF.

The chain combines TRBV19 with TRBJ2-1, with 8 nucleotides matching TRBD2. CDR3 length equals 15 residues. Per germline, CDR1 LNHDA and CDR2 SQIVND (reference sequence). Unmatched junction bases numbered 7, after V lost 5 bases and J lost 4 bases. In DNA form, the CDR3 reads TGTGCCAGTAGTGCCGCTAGCGGGTCATACAATGAGCAGTTCTTC. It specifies CASSAASGSYNEQFF.

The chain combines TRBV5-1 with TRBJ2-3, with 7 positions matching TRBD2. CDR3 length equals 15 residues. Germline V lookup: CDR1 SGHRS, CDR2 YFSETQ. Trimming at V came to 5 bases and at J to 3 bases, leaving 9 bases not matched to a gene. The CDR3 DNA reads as TGCGCCAGCAGGACGGCGGGAGCGAGGACAGATACGCAGTATTTT. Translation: CASRTAGARTDTQYF.

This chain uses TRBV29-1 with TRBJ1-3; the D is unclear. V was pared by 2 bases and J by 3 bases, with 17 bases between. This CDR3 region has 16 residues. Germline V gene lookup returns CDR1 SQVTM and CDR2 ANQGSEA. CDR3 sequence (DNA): TGCAGCGTTGAACGCGTGCACAGCTCGGTTGGAAACACCATATATTTT. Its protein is CSVERVHSSVGNTIYF.

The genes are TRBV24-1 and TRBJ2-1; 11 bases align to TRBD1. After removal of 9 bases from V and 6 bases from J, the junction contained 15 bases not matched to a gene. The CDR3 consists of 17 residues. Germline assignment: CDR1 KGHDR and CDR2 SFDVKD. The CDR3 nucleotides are TGTGCCACCGGGGACAGGGGGTCGGGTAGCGGGGCCAATGAGCAGTTCTTC. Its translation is CATGDRGSGSGANEQFF.

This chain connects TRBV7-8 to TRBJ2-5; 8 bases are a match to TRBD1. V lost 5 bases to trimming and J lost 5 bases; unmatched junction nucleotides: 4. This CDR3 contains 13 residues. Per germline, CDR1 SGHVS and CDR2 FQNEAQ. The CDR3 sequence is CASSRDRGETQYF. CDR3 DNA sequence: TGTGCCAGCAGCCGAGACAGGGGTGAGACCCAGTACTTC.

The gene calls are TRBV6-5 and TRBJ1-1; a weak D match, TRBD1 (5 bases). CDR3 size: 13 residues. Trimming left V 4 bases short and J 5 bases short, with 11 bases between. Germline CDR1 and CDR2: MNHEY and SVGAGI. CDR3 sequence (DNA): TGTGCCAGCAGTTCTCCAGGGTTAACTGAAGCTTTCTTT. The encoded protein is CASSSPGLTEAFF.

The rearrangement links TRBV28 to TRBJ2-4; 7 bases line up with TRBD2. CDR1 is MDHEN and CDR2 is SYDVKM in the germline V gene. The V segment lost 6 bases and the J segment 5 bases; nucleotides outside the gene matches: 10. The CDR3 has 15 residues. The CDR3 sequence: CASSGGGSPQNIQYF. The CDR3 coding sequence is TGTGCCAGCAGCGGCGGCGGGAGTCCCCAAAACATTCAGTACTTC.

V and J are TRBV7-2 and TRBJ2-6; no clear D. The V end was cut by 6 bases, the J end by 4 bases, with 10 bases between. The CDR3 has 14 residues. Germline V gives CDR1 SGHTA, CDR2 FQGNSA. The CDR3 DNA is TGTGCCAGCAGTCACGGTATCGGGGCCAACGTCCTGACTTTC. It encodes CASSHGIGANVLTF.

The CDR3 reads CSVDRGGDEQYF. Written as DNA, the CDR3 is TGCAGCGTTGACCGGGGGGGTGACGAGCAGTACTTC. The chain joins TRBV29-1 to TRBJ2-7; 8 bases are a match to TRBD2. Trimming at V came to 3 bases and at J to 5 bases, leaving 3 bases not matched to a gene. This CDR3 region has 12 residues. Germline values: CDR1 SQVTM, CDR2 ANQGSEA.

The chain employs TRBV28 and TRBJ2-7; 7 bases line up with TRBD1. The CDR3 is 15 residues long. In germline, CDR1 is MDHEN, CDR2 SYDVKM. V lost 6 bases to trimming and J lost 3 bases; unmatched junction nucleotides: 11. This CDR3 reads CASSLGQVELYEQYF. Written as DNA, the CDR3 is TGTGCCAGCAGCCTAGGACAGGTGGAACTCTACGAGCAGTACTTC.

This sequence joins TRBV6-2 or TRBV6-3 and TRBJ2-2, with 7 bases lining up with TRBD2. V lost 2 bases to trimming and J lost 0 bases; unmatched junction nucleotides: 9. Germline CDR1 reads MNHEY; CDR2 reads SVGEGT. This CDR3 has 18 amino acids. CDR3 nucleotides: TGTGCCAGCAGTTACCCCCCAGCGGGACTTGCGAACACCGGGGAGCTGTTTTTT. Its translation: CASSYPPAGLANTGELFF.

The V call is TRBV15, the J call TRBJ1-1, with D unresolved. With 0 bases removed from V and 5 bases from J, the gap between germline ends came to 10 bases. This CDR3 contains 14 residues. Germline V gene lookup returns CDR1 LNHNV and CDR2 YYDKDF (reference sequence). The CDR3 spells CATSRDGTGTEAFF. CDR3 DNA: TGTGCCACCAGCAGAGATGGAACCGGGACTGAAGCTTTCTTT.

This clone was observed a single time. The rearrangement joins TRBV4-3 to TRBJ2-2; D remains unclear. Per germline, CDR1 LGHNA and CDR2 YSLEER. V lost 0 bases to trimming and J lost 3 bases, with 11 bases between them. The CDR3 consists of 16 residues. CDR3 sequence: CASSQDQRPHTGELFF. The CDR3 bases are TGCGCCAGCAGCCAAGATCAAAGGCCTCACACCGGGGAGCTGTTTTTT.

The CDR3 bases are TGTGCCAGCAAAAAGCGGGACCGCACAGATACGCAGTATTTT. This translates into CASKKRDRTDTQYF. The rearrangement uses TRBV6-6 and TRBJ2-3; the match to TRBD2 covers 7 bases. This CDR3 region has 14 residues. Trimming at V came to 7 bases and at J to 1 base, leaving 5 bases not matched to a gene. The germline CDR1 and CDR2 sequences are MNHNY and SVGAGI (reference sequence).

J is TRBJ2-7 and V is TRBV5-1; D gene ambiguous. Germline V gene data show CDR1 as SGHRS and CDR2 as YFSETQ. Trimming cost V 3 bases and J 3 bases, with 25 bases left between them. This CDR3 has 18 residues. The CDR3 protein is CASSWEGLGQLNLYEQYF. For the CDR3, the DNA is TGCGCCAGCAGCTGGGAAGGGTTAGGCCAGCTTAACCTCTACGAGCAGTACTTC. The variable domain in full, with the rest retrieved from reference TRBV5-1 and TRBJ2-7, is KAGVTQTPRYLIKTRGQQVTLSCSPISGHRSVSWYQQTPGQGLQFLFEYFSETQRNKGNFPGRFSGRQFSNSRSEMNVSTLELGDSALYLCASSWEGLGQLNLYEQYFGPGTRLTVT.

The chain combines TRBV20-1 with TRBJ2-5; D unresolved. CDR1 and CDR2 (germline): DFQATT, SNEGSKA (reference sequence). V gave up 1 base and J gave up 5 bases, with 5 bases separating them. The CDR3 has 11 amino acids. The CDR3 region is CSARAMETQYF. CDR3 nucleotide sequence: TGCAGTGCTAGAGCCATGGAGACCCAGTACTTC.